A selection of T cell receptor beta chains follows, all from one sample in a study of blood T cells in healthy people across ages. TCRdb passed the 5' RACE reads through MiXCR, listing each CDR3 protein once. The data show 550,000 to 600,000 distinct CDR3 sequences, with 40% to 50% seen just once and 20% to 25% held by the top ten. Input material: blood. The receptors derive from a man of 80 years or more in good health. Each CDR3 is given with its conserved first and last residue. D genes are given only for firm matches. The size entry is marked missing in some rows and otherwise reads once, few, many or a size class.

CDR3: CASSLARQRTDTQYF; DNA: TGTGCCAGCAGCTTAGCGCGGCAGCGCACAGATACGCAGTATTTT; V: TRBV7-2; length: 15; D: -; size: -; J: TRBJ2-3
CDR3: CASSVLEKLFF; DNA: TGTGCCAGCAGCGTCCTTGAAAAACTGTTTTTT; V: TRBV7-9; length: 11; D: -; size: -; J: TRBJ1-4
CDR3: CASSRAEDTEAFF; DNA: TGTGCCAGCAGCCGGGCGGAGGACACTGAAGCTTTCTTT; V: TRBV3-1; length: 13; D: -; size: -; J: TRBJ1-1
CDR3: CASSEARRRGYTF; DNA: TGTGCCAGCAGCGAAGCCAGACGTCGCGGCTACACCTTC; V: TRBV7-2; length: 13; D: -; size: once; J: TRBJ1-2
CDR3: CSAREGKGEQYF; DNA: TGCAGTGCTAGAGAGGGGAAGGGCGAGCAGTACTTC; V: TRBV20-1; length: 12; D: -; size: few; J: TRBJ2-7
CDR3: CASSLVMLAMDGELFF; DNA: TGTGCCAGCAGCTTGGTGATGTTAGCAATGGACGGGGAGCTGTTTTTT; V: TRBV5-5; length: 16; D: -; size: -; J: TRBJ2-2
CDR3: CAISDPNQGQGAVNQPQHF; DNA: TGTGCCATCAGTGACCCCAACCAAGGACAGGGGGCGGTAAATCAGCCCCAGCATTTT; V: TRBV10-3; length: 19; D: TRBD1; size: -; J: TRBJ1-5
CDR3: CSATWAGSHGYTF; DNA: TGCAGCGCAACTTGGGCAGGGTCGCACGGCTACACCTTC; V: TRBV29-1; length: 13; D: -; size: -; J: TRBJ1-2
CDR3: CASSSPTSGSVSYNEQFF; DNA: TGCGCCAGCAGCTCTCCGACTAGCGGGAGTGTCTCCTACAATGAGCAGTTCTTC; V: TRBV5-1; length: 18; D: TRBD2; size: -; J: TRBJ2-1
CDR3: CSASYGTSPYNEQFF; DNA: TGCAGTGCTAGTTATGGGACTAGCCCCTACAATGAGCAGTTCTTC; V: TRBV20-1; length: 15; D: TRBD2; size: -; J: TRBJ2-1
CDR3: CASRLQGDWQYSNQPQHF; DNA: TGTGCCAGCAGGCTACAGGGGGATTGGCAGTATAGCAATCAGCCCCAGCATTTT; V: TRBV28; length: 18; D: TRBD1; size: -; J: TRBJ1-5
CDR3: CASSFGLTYEQYF; DNA: TGTGCCAGCAGTTTCGGGCTAACCTACGAGCAGTACTTC; V: TRBV12-3/TRBV12-4; length: 13; D: -; size: -; J: TRBJ2-7
CDR3: CASSAPGPLTDTQYF; DNA: TGTGCCAGCAGTGCTCCGGGACCTCTCACAGATACGCAGTATTTT; V: TRBV6-5; length: 15; D: -; size: -; J: TRBJ2-3
CDR3: CASIPTVTGELFF; DNA: TGTGCCAGCATCCCCACCGTCACCGGGGAGCTGTTTTTT; V: TRBV7-9; length: 13; D: -; size: once; J: TRBJ2-2
CDR3: CASILRQGRNNEQFF; DNA: TGTGCCAGCATTCTTAGACAGGGTAGGAACAATGAGCAGTTCTTC; V: TRBV6-2/TRBV6-3; length: 15; D: TRBD1; size: -; J: TRBJ2-1